This TCR beta chain was sequenced during a study of blood T cells in healthy people across ages (dated by TCRdb to about 2015). With regard to the full study: Template switching captured roughly one uniquely barcoded TCR beta cDNA molecule per two T cells in model experiments. Age-related changes in TCR beta repertoire diversity were measured in the study by deep sequencing normalized with unique cDNA molecular identifiers. Donors were grouped into four age groups: young (average approximately 16 years), middle-aged (less than 40), aged (around 60) and long-lived (about 90). Donors of different ages were randomly distributed across sequencing lanes to avoid experimental bias. The study analyzed two additional independent replicas of 1 million unique cDNA reads from the same blood draw for two donors, one aged 18 to 29 and one aged 80 or older.

Systemically healthy Caucasian individuals from Russia, around 38 in total and aged roughly 6 to 100 years, were included as donors. About 10 milliliters of peripheral blood were drawn from each donor into EDTA-treated Vacutainer tubes. Ficoll-Paque density-gradient centrifugation was used to isolate PBMCs, with at least 6 million per sample. Trizol reagent was used to extract total RNA from PBMCs, with at least 5.5 micrograms per sample. The percentages of naive CD45RAhigh/CD27high T cells were determined by flow cytometry on a PBMC aliquot from every donor. Libraries were prepared through 5' RACE. Sequencing was performed on an Illumina HiSeq 2500. A second 7 to 11 cycle PCR used a sample-barcoded 5' primer and a J-beta primer mix. A unique molecular identifier was introduced onto each TCR beta cDNA molecule by a template-switch 5' adaptor carrying 12 random nucleotides. Each sample yielded at least 3 million CDR3-containing paired-end reads. First-strand cDNA was synthesized from all RNA with the Mint cDNA synthesis kit, primed by a TRBC-specific oligonucleotide. After uracil-DNA glycosylase treatment, a first 18-cycle PCR used universal primers M1SS and BC2_uni_R on all cDNA. Per the source publication's procedure: Normalization of each sample was performed by random selection of 1 million high-quality reads, each carrying a distinct molecular identifier. Instead of being binned into consensus sequences, reads with shared molecular identifiers were discarded. MiTCR, with a Q25 quality threshold and the strictest error-elimination algorithm, was used for CDR3 identification, clonotype clustering and error correction. A nonparametric unseen species model using Euler transformation provided a lower-bound estimate of total TCR beta diversity. The raw public reads went through TCRdb reprocessing: fastp at Q25, MiXCR clone calling, in-frame beta chains kept. Here each entry gathers all rows of one CDR3 protein and keeps the most common genes and DNA. The V and J calls follow TCRdb's processing rather than the paper's. The sample table shows approximately 770,000 distinct CDR3 sequences, and roughly 64% are seen once. 20% to 25% of the sample goes to the ten largest clones.

On this clonotype: Its antigen is still unknown. The record has no base qualities; no much larger clone is one base away.

The CDR3 contains 13 residues, cysteine and phenylalanine counted. Only the CDR3 part of the read is kept: 39 bases, read in frame from the first base. Between the V and J ends, shortened by 8 bases and 8 bases respectively, the junction contains 16 bases. For CDR1 and CDR2, the germline V gene lists SGHTA and FQGNSA. The full study reports these points: Compared with the aged group, more naive CD4+ T cells, fewer expanded clones and increased TCR diversity were shown by the long-lived group, suggesting age selection. Bulk unsorted PBMC profiling prevented conclusive comparison of naive and antigen-experienced compartments. The percentage of naive T cells measured by flow cytometry correlated strongly with observed TCR beta diversity. Because the CMV infection status of the donors was unknown, age-related changes in expanded clonotypes may potentially have been confounded. Estimates of total diversity based on one million sequenced T cells were regarded as lower bounds and as underestimates. As age increased, observed TCR beta diversity per million T cells dropped in a roughly linear way, and a significant reduction was already evident by age about 40.

Source material: blood. The origin of this receptor is a man aged 30-40 years in good health. Here the chain combines TRBV7-2 and TRBJ2-1; no D gene call is confident. The DNA sequence is given as TGTGCCAGCGGCCCCCCGTCCCGCTATGAGCAGTTCTTC. It is translated as CASGPPSRYEQFF.